Following are 30 T cell receptor beta chains from one sample sequenced in a study of blood T cells in healthy people across ages. Combining a sample-barcoded 5' primer with a J-beta primer mix, a second PCR ran for roughly 7 to 11 cycles. TCRdb re-analysed the 5' RACE reads in MiXCR, keeping a single row per CDR3 protein. Of about 730,000 distinct CDR3 sequences in the sample, roughly 47% were seen once. Material: blood. The receptors come from an older woman in good health.

About this clonotype itself: A much larger clone sits a single nucleotide away, making a read error possible. This sequence joins TRBV7-8 and TRBJ2-3; D uncertain. Between the trimmed V and J ends, which lost 3 bases and 8 bases, there was a span of 12 bases. The V gene's germline CDR1 is SGHVS and CDR2 FQNEAQ. The CDR3 consists of 13 residues. CDR3 in amino acids: CASSFQVPATQYF. CDR3 nucleotides: TGTGCCAGCAGCTTCCAGGTCCCAGCTACGCAGTATTTT.

The chain joins TRBV20-1 to TRBJ2-1; D perhaps matches TRBD2 (7 bases). Germline CDR1 DFQATT, CDR2 SNEGSKA (reference sequence). The CDR3 consists of 14 residues. Trimming removed 1 base from V and 10 bases from J, with 17 bases in between. CDR3 amino acids: CSARAPQRGGEQFF. As DNA, the CDR3 is TGCAGTGCTAGAGCCCCGCAGAGGGGGGGGGAGCAGTTCTTC.

The V call is TRBV10-3, the J call TRBJ1-5; the D is unclear. This CDR3 comprises 14 residues. V was cut by 0 bases and J by 1 base, with 4 bases left in between. The V gene's germline CDR1 is ENHRY and CDR2 SYGVKD. CDR3 residues: CAISESGSNQPQHF. DNA of the CDR3: TGTGCCATCAGTGAGTCGGGAAGCAATCAGCCCCAGCATTTT.

The sample holds a few counts of this clonotype. The rearrangement joins TRBV12-3 or TRBV12-4 to TRBJ2-1; D gene ambiguous. This CDR3 has 11 residues. V lost 1 base to trimming and J lost 12 bases, with 7 bases between them. The CDR3 DNA is TGTGCCAGCAGTTTAGGCGAGGCGCAGTTCTTC. Encoded protein: CASSLGEAQFF.

The DNA of the CDR3 is TGTGCCAGCAGTTTATCAACTAACACCTTTGACTACGAGCAGTACTTC. This sequence encodes CASSLSTNTFDYEQYF. The chain is built from TRBV27 and TRBJ2-7; D remains unclear. In germline, CDR1 is MNHEY, CDR2 SMNVEV (reference sequence). This CDR3 has 16 residues. Trimming stripped 0 bases from V and 3 bases from J, with 15 bases between.

The chain has TRBV15 and TRBJ2-3; tentatively, D is TRBD2 (5 bases). V was clipped by 1 base and J by 4 bases, with 18 bases between them. This CDR3 region has 17 residues. Germline CDR1 and CDR2: LNHNV and YYDKDF (reference sequence). CDR3 nucleotide sequence: TGTGCCACCAGCAGAGCAGGCCCCGGGGAAGTTGCAGATACGCAGTATTTT. Encoded protein: CATSRAGPGEVADTQYF.

The V gene is TRBV7-3, the J gene TRBJ2-5; maybe TRBD2 (6 bases). The CDR3 has 15 amino acids. Germline lookup yields CDR1 SGHTA and CDR2 FQGTGA. The ends were cut back, 5 bases at V and 11 bases at J, with 24 bases in the middle. The CDR3 spells CASSLATGTYNEQYF. DNA for the CDR3: TGTGCCAGCAGCCTAGCGACGGGGACCTACAATGAGCAGTACTTC.

The chain links TRBV27 to TRBJ2-5; 10 nucleotides line up with TRBD2. CDR1 is MNHEY and CDR2 is SMNVEV in the germline V gene (reference sequence). The CDR3 is 15 residues long. Trimming removed 2 bases from V and 4 bases from J; junction bases left unmatched: 4. Here the CDR3 DNA reads TGTGCCAGCAGTTTAACTAGCGGGATAGGAGAGACCCAGTACTTC. Its translation is CASSLTSGIGETQYF.

A few counts support this clonotype. The chain has TRBV12-3 or TRBV12-4 and TRBJ2-7, with D unresolved. V was pared by 2 bases and J by 3 bases, with 11 bases between. This CDR3 is built from 14 residues. Here the CDR3 DNA reads TGTGCCAGCAGTTTACTGGACGATCTCTACGAGCAGTACTTC. Translation: CASSLLDDLYEQYF.

V is TRBV7-2 and J is TRBJ2-7; either TRBD1 or TRBD2 may fit D (7 bases each). The CDR3 has 16 residues. V was clipped by 4 bases and J by 0 bases, with 16 bases between them. Per germline, CDR1 SGHTA and CDR2 FQGNSA. Here the CDR3 DNA reads TGTGCCAGCAGCTCCCGTAAGCGGGACAGCTCCTACGAGCAGTACTTC. As protein: CASSSRKRDSSYEQYF.

The chain combines TRBV27 with TRBJ2-1; tentatively, D is TRBD1 (5 bases). Germline CDR1 MNHEY, CDR2 SMNVEV (reference sequence). The CDR3 covers 15 residues. Trimming left V 5 bases short and J 3 bases short, with 14 bases between. CDR3 in amino acids: CASSPFWTSYNEQFF. CDR3 nucleotide sequence: TGTGCCAGCAGTCCATTCTGGACAAGCTACAATGAGCAGTTCTTC.

There are a few counts of this clonotype. The J gene is TRBJ2-4, the V gene TRBV7-9; 10 nucleotides line up with TRBD1. Germline assignment: CDR1 SEHNR and CDR2 FQNEAQ (reference sequence). The length of the CDR3 is 17 residues. After removal of 1 base from V and 1 base from J, the junction contained 4 bases not matched to a gene. CDR3 bases: TGTGCCAGCAGCTTAGAGGGACAGGGGTCCGCCAAAAACATTCAGTACTTC. The encoded protein is CASSLEGQGSAKNIQYF.

This clonotype appeared a single time. This chain links TRBV28 with TRBJ1-5; possible D gene TRBD1, 5 bases. CDR3 length: 13 residues. V was shortened by 7 bases and J by 6 bases, with 13 bases between the two germline ends. The germline gives CDR1 MDHEN, CDR2 SYDVKM. CDR3 region: CASTPGTTQPQHF. CDR3 bases: TGTGCCAGCACCCCTGGGACCACTCAGCCCCAGCATTTT. Looking up the rest from reference TRBV28 and TRBJ1-5 gives the full variable domain: DVKVTQSSRYLVKRTGEKVFLECVQDMDHENMFWYRQDPGLGLRLIYFSYDVKMKEKGDIPEGYSVSREKKERFSLILESASTNQTSMYLCASTPGTTQPQHFGDGTRLSIL.

A single count supports this clonotype. The rearrangement uses TRBV11-1 and TRBJ2-5, with 8 positions matching TRBD2. The CDR3 has 16 amino acids. Germline V gene data show CDR1 as SGHAT and CDR2 as FQDESV (reference sequence). V shed 1 base, J shed 11 bases, and the junction held 15 bases outside the gene matches. CDR3 sequence reads: CASSLDGGGRVNEQYF. CDR3 coding DNA: TGTGCCAGCAGCTTAGATGGCGGGGGGAGAGTTAATGAGCAGTACTTC.

This clonotype was detected only a few times. The chain links TRBV11-2 to TRBJ1-4; D may be TRBD1 (6 bases). Per the germline V gene, CDR1 is SGHAT and CDR2 is FQNNGV. V shed 0 bases and J shed 5 bases, with 13 bases lying between them. The CDR3 sequence is 16 residues long. The CDR3 region has the DNA TGTGCCAGCAGCTTAGACGGGGGCTCATCAAATGAAAAACTGTTTTTT. Its translation is CASSLDGGSSNEKLFF.

The genes are TRBV28 and TRBJ2-2; D is ambiguous. The CDR3 loop spans 13 amino acids. Trimming took off 3 bases at V and 5 bases at J, with 7 bases between the two ends. Germline values: CDR1 MDHEN, CDR2 SYDVKM. The CDR3 sequence: CASSFLVTGELFF. The CDR3, as DNA: TGTGCCAGCAGTTTTCTGGTGACCGGGGAGCTGTTTTTT. Variable domain in full (rest from reference TRBV28 and TRBJ2-2): DVKVTQSSRYLVKRTGEKVFLECVQDMDHENMFWYRQDPGLGLRLIYFSYDVKMKEKGDIPEGYSVSREKKERFSLILESASTNQTSMYLCASSFLVTGELFFGEGSRLTVL.

The rearrangement joins TRBV19 to TRBJ2-1; D unresolved. Trimming shortened V by 6 bases and J by 2 bases, and 5 bases separated the two germline ends. This CDR3 contains 12 residues. Germline CDR1 LNHDA, CDR2 SQIVND (reference sequence). CDR3 sequence reads: CASRDPYNEQFF. CDR3 DNA: TGTGCCAGTAGGGACCCCTACAATGAGCAGTTCTTC. The whole variable domain, remainder taken from reference TRBV19 and TRBJ2-1, is DGGITQSPKYLFRKEGQNVTLSCEQNLNHDAMYWYRQDPGQGLRLIYYSQIVNDFQKGDIAEGYSVSREKKESFPLTVTSAQKNPTAFYLCASRDPYNEQFFGPGTRLTVL.

The chain couples TRBV20-1 to TRBJ1-1, with D possibly TRBD1 on 5 matching bases. The germline V gene encodes CDR1 DFQATT and CDR2 SNEGSKA (reference sequence). Trimming took off 4 bases at V and 3 bases at J, with 12 bases between the two ends. The CDR3 extends over 13 amino acids. The CDR3 DNA reads TGCAGTGCTATGGTACTAGGGGACACTGAAGCTTTCTTT. Translated, it gives CSAMVLGDTEAFF.

Points on this clonotype: The junction shows a germline mismatch at one end, possibly a read error. The chain has TRBV18 and TRBJ1-2; no firm D call. CDR3 length: 14 amino acids. CDR1 is KGHSH, CDR2 LQKENI, per germline. In DNA form, the CDR3 reads TGTGCCAGCTCACCACGGGGTGCTAACTATGACTACACCTTC. It specifies CASSPRGANYDYTF. The complete variable domain, with remaining parts taken from reference TRBV18 and TRBJ1-2, reads NAGVMQNPRHLVRRRGQEARLRCSPMKGHSHVYWYRQLPEEGLKFMVYLQKENIIDESGMPKERFSAEFPKEGPSILRIQQVVRGDSAAYFCASSPRGANYDYTFGSGTRLTVV.

The rearrangement joins TRBV28 to TRBJ2-3; TRBD1 aligns across 10 bases. Trimming cost V 8 bases and J 3 bases; bases outside gene matches: 2. This CDR3 is 13 amino acids long. Germline-derived CDR1 and CDR2 are MDHEN and SYDVKM. The CDR3 region is CASWGQGTDTQYF. CDR3 nucleotides: TGTGCCAGCTGGGGACAGGGGACAGATACGCAGTATTTT. Drawing the rest from reference TRBV28 and TRBJ2-3, the complete variable domain is DVKVTQSSRYLVKRTGEKVFLECVQDMDHENMFWYRQDPGLGLRLIYFSYDVKMKEKGDIPEGYSVSREKKERFSLILESASTNQTSMYLCASWGQGTDTQYFGPGTRLTVL.

The chain recombines TRBV18 with TRBJ1-1; 12 bases are a match to TRBD1. The CDR3 totals 15 residues. Germline loops: CDR1 KGHSH, CDR2 LQKENI. J lost 5 bases, V lost 9 bases, and 10 bases had no gene match. CDR3 in amino acids: CASLKGQGARTEAFF. CDR3 nucleotide sequence: TGTGCCAGTCTAAAGGGACAGGGGGCTCGTACTGAAGCTTTCTTT.

About this clonotype itself: A read error may explain this, as a much larger clone is one base away. The chain employs TRBV28 and TRBJ2-7, with 10 nucleotides matching TRBD2. The CDR3 contains 14 residues. V was clipped by 8 bases and J by 7 bases; unmatched bases: 11. Germline CDR1 is MDHEN and CDR2 is SYDVKM. The CDR3 is CASRPGLANNEQYF. CDR3 DNA sequence: TGTGCCAGCCGGCCGGGACTAGCGAACAATGAGCAGTACTTC.

This chain connects TRBV5-1 to TRBJ2-4, with D perhaps matching TRBD1 or TRBD2 (5 bases each). The CDR3 length is 15 residues. V was trimmed by 4 bases and J by 8 bases, leaving 19 bases between them. CDR1 SGHRS and CDR2 YFSETQ come from the germline V gene. The CDR3 loop is CASSLWDQGADIQYF. CDR3 coding DNA: TGCGCCAGCAGCCTATGGGACCAGGGTGCGGACATTCAGTACTTC.

Concerning this clonotype: An end of the junction does not agree with germline; a read error may underlie this. This sequence joins TRBV12-3 or TRBV12-4 and TRBJ2-1; 11 nucleotides agree with TRBD2. The CDR3 totals 16 residues. In nucleotides, the CDR3 is TGTGCCAGTAGTTTCTTAACTAGCGGGAGAGCAGATGAGCAGTTCTTC. Translating it yields CASSFLTSGRADEQFF.

This clonotype was picked up a small number of times. J is TRBJ2-3 and V is TRBV29-1; no clear D gene. Deletions cut 5 bases from V and 0 bases from J, with 9 bases between. This CDR3 comprises 13 residues. CDR1 is SQVTM, CDR2 ANQGSEA, per germline. As DNA, the CDR3 is TGCAGCGTTAATCAGGCTAGCACAGATACGCAGTATTTT. Translation gives CSVNQASTDTQYF.

The chain carries TRBV21-1 and TRBJ2-1; whether TRBD2, the table's D call, matches the DNA was not checked. TRBV21-1 is assigned pseudogene status. This CDR3 region has 18 residues. CDR3: CASSKLLGRREGYNEQFF. The CDR3 coding sequence is TGTGCCAGCAGCAAACTCCTCGGCAGGCGGGAGGGATACAATGAGCAGTTCTTC.

The V call is TRBV14, the J call TRBJ2-7; the D gene is possibly TRBD2 (6 bases). V was clipped by 2 bases and J by 0 bases, with 11 bases between them. The CDR3 length is 15 residues. CDR1 is SGHDN and CDR2 is FVKESK in the germline V gene. The DNA of the CDR3 is TGTGCCAGCAGCCAATCCGGAGGGGCCTCCTACGAGCAGTACTTC. It yields the protein CASSQSGGASYEQYF.

The chain is built from TRBV11-2 and TRBJ2-1, with D maybe TRBD2 (6 bases). The V gene's germline CDR1 is SGHAT and CDR2 FQNNGV. The CDR3 contains 15 residues. V dropped 5 bases and J dropped 4 bases, with 15 bases sitting between them. CDR3 nucleotides: TGTGCCAGCAGCCCACTAGCCGGCCGTTACAATGAGCAGTTCTTC. Amino acids: CASSPLAGRYNEQFF.

This clonotype was seen ten or more times. The rearrangement links TRBV7-2 to TRBJ1-1; D not certain. The germline V gene encodes CDR1 SGHTA and CDR2 FQGNSA. V dropped 4 bases and J dropped 5 bases, with 8 bases sitting between them. The CDR3 length is 12 residues. CDR3 DNA: TGTGCCAGCAGCTCATTGAGGACTGAAGCTTTCTTT. Translated: CASSSLRTEAFF.

The rearrangement links TRBV7-3 to TRBJ1-5; the match to TRBD1 covers 7 bases. The V segment lost 2 bases and the J segment 1 base; nucleotides outside the gene matches: 8. Germline loops: CDR1 SGHTA, CDR2 FQGTGA. This CDR3 is built from 17 residues. The CDR3 spells CASSLGAGGLSNQPQHF. CDR3 DNA sequence: TGTGCCAGCAGCTTAGGGGCAGGGGGATTGAGCAATCAGCCCCAGCATTTT.